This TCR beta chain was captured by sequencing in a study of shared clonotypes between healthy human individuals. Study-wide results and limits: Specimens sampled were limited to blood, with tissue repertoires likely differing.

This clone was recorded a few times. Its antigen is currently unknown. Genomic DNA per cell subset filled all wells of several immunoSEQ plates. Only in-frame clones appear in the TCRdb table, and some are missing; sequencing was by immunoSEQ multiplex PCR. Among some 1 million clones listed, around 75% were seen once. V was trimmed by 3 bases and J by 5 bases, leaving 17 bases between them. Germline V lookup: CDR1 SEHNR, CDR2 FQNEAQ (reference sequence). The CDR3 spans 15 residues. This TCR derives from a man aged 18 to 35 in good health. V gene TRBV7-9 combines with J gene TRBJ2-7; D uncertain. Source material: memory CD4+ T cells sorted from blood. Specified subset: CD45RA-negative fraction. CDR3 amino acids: CASSFSVGSKNEQYF. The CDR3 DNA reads TGTGCCAGCAGCTTTTCTGTGGGTTCGAAGAACGAGCAGTACTTC.